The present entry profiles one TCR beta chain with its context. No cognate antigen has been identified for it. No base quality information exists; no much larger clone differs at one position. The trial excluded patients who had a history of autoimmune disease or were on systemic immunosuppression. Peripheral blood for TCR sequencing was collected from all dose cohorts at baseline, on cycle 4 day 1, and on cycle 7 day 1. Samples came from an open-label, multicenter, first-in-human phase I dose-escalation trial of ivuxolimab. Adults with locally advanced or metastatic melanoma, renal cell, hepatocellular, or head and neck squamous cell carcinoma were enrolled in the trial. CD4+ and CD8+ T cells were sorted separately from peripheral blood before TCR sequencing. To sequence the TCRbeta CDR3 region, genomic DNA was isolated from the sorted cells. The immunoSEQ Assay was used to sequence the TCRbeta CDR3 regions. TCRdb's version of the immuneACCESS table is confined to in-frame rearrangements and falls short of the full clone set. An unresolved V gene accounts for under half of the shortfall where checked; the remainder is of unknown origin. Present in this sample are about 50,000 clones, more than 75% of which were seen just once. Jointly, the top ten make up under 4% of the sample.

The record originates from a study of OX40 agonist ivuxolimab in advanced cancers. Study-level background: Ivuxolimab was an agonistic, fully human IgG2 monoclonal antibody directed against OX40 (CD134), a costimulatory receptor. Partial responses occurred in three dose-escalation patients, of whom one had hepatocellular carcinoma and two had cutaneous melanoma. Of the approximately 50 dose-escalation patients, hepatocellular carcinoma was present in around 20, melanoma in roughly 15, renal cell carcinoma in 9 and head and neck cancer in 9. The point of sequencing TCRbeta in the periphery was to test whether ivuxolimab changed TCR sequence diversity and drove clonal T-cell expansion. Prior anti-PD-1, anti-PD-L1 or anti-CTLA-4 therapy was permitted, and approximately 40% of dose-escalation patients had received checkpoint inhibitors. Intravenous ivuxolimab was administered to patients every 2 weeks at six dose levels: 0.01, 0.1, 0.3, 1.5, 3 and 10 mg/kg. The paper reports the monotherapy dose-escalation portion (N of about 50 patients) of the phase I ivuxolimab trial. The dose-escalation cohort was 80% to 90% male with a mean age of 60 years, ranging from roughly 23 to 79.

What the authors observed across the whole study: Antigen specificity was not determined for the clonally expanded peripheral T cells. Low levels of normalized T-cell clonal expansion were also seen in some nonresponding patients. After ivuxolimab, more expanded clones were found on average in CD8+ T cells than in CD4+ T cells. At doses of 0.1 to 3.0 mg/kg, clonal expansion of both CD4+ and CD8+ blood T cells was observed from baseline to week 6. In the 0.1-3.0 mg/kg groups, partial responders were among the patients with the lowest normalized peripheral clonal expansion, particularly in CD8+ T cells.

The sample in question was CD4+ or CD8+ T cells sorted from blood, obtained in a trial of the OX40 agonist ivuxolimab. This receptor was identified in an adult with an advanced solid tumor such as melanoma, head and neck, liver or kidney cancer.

The sequenced DNA: TGTGCTAGTGGTTTGGTCGACAGGGTCTCACCCCTCCACTTT. The encoded protein is CASGLVDRVSPLHF. The chain was built from TRBV12-5 and TRBJ1-6, with TRBD1 identical over 7 junction bases. CDR1 LGHNT and CDR2 FRNRAP were looked up in the germline V gene. The CDR3 runs 14 residues from the cysteine to the phenylalanine. Left in the record is the CDR3 DNA by itself, 42 bases read in frame from the first base. Trimming takes 0 bases off V and 10 bases off J; junction bases not matched to a gene: 3.